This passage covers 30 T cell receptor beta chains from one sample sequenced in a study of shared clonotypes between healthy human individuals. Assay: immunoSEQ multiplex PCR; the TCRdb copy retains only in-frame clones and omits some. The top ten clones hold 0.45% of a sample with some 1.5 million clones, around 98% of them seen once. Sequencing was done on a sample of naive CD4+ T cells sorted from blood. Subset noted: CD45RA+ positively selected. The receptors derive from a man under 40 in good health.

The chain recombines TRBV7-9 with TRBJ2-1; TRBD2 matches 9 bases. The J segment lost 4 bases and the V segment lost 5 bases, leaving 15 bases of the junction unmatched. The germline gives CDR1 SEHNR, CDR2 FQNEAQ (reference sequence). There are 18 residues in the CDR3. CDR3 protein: CASSDPLLLAGGYNEQFF. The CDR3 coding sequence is TGTGCCAGCAGCGACCCCCTTCTTCTCGCGGGGGGGTACAATGAGCAGTTCTTC.

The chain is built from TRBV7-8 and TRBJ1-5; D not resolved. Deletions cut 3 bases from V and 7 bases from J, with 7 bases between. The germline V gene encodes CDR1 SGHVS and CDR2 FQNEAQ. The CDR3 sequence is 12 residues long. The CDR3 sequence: CASSFKLQPQHF. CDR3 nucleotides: TGTGCCAGCAGCTTTAAACTCCAGCCCCAGCATTTT.

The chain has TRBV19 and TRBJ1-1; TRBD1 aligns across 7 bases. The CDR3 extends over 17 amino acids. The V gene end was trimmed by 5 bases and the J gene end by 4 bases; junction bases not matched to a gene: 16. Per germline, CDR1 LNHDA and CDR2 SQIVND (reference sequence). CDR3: CASSSRGTATAVTEAFF. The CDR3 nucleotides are TGTGCCAGTAGTTCCAGGGGGACAGCCACGGCGGTCACTGAAGCTTTCTTT. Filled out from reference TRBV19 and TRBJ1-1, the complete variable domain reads DGGITQSPKYLFRKEGQNVTLSCEQNLNHDAMYWYRQDPGQGLRLIYYSQIVNDFQKGDIAEGYSVSREKKESFPLTVTSAQKNPTAFYLCASSSRGTATAVTEAFFGQGTRLTVV.

CDR3 protein: CASSLGQGFNQPQHF. The CDR3 DNA reads TGTGCCAGCAGCTTGGGACAGGGGTTTAATCAGCCCCAGCATTTT. The chain recombines TRBV5-8 with TRBJ1-5, with TRBD1 identical over 8 bases. This CDR3 spans 15 amino acids. With V trimmed by 0 bases and J by 4 bases, 3 bases remained unmatched. CDR1 and CDR2 (germline): SGHTS, YDEGEE.

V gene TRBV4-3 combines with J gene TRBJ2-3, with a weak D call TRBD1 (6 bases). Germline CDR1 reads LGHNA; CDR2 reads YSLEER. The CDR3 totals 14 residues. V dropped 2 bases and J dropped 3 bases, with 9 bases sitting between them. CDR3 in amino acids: CASSQTGLTDTQYF. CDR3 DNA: TGCGCCAGCAGCCAAACAGGGCTGACAGATACGCAGTATTTT.

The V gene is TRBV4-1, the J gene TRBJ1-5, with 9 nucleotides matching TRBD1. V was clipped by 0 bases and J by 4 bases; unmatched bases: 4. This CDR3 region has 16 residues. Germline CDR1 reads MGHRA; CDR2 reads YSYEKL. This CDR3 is CASSQDPGQGNQPQHF. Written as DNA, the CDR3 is TGCGCCAGCAGCCAAGATCCCGGACAGGGGAATCAGCCCCAGCATTTT.

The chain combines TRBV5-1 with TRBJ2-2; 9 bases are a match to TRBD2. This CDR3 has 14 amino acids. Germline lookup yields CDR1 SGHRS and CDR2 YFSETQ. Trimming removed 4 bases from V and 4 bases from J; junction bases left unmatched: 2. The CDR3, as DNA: TGCGCCAGCAGCCAGCGGGAGGTCACCGGGGAGCTGTTTTTT. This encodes CASSQREVTGELFF.

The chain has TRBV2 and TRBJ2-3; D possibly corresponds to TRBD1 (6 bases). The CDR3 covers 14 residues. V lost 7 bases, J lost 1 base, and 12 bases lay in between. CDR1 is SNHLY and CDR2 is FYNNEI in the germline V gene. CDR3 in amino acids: CASTDRTRTDTQYF. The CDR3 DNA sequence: TGTGCCAGCACCGACAGGACGCGCACAGATACGCAGTATTTT.

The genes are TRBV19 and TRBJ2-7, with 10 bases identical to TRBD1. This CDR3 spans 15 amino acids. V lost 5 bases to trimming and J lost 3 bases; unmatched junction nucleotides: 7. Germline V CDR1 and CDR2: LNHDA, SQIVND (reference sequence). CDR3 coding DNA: TGTGCCAGTAGTCCTCGGACAGGGGGGCACTACGAGCAGTACTTC. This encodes CASSPRTGGHYEQYF.

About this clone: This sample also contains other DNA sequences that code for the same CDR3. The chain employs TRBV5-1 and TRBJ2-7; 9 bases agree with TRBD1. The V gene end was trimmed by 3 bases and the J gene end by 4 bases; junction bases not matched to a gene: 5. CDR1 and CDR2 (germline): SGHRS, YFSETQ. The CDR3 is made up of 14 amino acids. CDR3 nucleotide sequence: TGCGCCAGCAGCTCCGGACAGGGGCGATACGAGCAGTACTTC. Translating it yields CASSSGQGRYEQYF.

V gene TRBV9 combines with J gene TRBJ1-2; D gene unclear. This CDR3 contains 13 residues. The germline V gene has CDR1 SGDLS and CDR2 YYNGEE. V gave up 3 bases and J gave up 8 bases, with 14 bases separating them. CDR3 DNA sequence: TGTGCCAGCAGCGCAAGGGTTCCCTTGGGCTACACCTTC. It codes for CASSARVPLGYTF.

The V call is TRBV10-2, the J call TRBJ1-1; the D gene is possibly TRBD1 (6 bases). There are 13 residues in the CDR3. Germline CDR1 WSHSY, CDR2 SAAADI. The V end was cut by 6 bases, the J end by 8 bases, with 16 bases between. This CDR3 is CASRLTGRGEAFF. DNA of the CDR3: TGCGCCAGCAGGCTCACAGGGCGAGGGGAAGCTTTCTTT.

The CDR3 coding sequence is TGTGCCAGCAGCGCCAGACTAATCGCGAACACCGGGGAGCTGTTTTTT. Translated, it gives CASSARLIANTGELFF. The rearrangement uses TRBV9 and TRBJ2-2; TRBD2 might be the D (5 bases). Trimming left V 3 bases short and J 0 bases short, with 12 bases between. Germline V gene data show CDR1 as SGDLS and CDR2 as YYNGEE. The CDR3 has 16 residues.

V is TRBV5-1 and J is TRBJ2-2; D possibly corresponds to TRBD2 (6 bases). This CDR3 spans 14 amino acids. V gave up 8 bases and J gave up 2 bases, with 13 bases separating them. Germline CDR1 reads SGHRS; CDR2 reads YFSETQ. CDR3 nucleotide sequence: TGCGCCAGTAGGGAGGCAACAAACACCGGGGAGCTGTTTTTT. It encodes CASREATNTGELFF.

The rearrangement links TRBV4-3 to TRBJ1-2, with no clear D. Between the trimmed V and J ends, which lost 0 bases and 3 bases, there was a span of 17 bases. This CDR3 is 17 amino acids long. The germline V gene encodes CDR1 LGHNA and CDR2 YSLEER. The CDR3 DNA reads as TGCGCCAGCAGCCAAGAGGTTTCGGGTACCACTTACTATGGCTACACCTTC. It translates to CASSQEVSGTTYYGYTF.

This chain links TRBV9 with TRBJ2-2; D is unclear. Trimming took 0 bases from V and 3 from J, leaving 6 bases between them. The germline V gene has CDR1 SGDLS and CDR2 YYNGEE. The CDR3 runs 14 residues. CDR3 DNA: TGTGCCAGCAGCGTAGAACCTCACACCGGGGAGCTGTTTTTT. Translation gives CASSVEPHTGELFF.

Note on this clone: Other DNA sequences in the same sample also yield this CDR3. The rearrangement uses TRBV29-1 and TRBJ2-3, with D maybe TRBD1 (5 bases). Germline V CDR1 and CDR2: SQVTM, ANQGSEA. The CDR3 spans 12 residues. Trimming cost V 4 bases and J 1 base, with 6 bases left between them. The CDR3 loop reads CSVVRGTDTQYF. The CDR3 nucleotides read TGCAGCGTTGTCAGGGGCACAGATACGCAGTATTTT.

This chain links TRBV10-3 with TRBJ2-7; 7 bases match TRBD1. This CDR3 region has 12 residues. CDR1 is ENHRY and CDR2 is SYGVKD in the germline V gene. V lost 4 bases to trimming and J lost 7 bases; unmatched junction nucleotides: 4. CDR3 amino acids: CAISGDRSEQYF. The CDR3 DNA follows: TGTGCCATCAGTGGGGACAGATCTGAGCAGTACTTC.

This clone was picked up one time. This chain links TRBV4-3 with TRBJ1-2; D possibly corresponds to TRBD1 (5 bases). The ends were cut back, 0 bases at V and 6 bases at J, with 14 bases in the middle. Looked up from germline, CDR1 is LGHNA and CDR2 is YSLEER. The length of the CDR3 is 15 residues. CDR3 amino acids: CASSQDWVRVDGYTF. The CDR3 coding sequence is TGCGCCAGCAGCCAAGATTGGGTCAGGGTTGATGGCTACACCTTC.

The CDR3 nucleotides read TGCAGCGTTGGGGACGGGGCCCCCCAGCATTTT. It yields the protein CSVGDGAPQHF. The genes are TRBV29-1 and TRBJ1-5, with D possibly being TRBD1 (5 bases). The CDR3 runs to 11 residues. CDR1 is SQVTM and CDR2 is ANQGSEA in the germline V gene. Trimming took off 4 bases at V and 10 bases at J, with 11 bases between the two ends.

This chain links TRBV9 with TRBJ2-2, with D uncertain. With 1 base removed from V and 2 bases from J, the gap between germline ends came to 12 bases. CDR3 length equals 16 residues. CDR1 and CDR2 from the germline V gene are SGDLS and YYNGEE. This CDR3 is CASSVFPDTNTGELFF. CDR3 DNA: TGTGCCAGCAGCGTATTCCCCGACACCAACACCGGGGAGCTGTTTTTT. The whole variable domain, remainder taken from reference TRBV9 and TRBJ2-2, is DSGVTQTPKHLITATGQRVTLRCSPRSGDLSVYWYQQSLDQGLQFLIQYYNGEERAKGNILERFSAQQFPDLHSELNLSSLELGDSALYFCASSVFPDTNTGELFFGEGSRLTVL.

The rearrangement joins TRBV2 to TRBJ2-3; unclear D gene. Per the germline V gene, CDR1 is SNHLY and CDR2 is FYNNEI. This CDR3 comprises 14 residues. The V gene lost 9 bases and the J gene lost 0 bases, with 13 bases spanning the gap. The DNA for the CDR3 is TGTGCCAGGACGAGTGACTCTAGCACAGATACGCAGTATTTT. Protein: CARTSDSSTDTQYF.

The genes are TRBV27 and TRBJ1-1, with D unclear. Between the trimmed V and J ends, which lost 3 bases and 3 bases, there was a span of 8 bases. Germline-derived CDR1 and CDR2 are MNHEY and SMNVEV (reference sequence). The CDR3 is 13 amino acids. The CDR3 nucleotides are TGTGCCAGCAGTTTCAGGCCCTACACTGAAGCTTTCTTT. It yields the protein CASSFRPYTEAFF.

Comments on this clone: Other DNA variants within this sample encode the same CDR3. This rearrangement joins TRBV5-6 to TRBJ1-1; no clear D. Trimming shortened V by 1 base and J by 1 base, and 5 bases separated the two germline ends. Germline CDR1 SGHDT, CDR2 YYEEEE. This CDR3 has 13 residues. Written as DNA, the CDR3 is TGTGCCAGCAGCTTGCTAGGGAACACTGAAGCTTTCTTT. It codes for CASSLLGNTEAFF.

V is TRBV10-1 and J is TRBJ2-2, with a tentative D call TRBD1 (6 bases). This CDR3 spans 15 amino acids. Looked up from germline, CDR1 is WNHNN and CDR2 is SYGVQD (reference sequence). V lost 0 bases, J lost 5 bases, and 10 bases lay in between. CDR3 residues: CASSESRGWTGELFF. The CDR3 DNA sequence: TGCGCCAGCAGTGAGTCCAGGGGTTGGACCGGGGAGCTGTTTTTT.

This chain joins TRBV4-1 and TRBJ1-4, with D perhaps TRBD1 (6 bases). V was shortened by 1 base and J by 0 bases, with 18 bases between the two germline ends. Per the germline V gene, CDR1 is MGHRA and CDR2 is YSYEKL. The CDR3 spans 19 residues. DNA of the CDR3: TGCGCCAGCAGCCAAGCTATAACAGGGCGATTTGCAACTAATGAAAAACTGTTTTTT. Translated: CASSQAITGRFATNEKLFF.

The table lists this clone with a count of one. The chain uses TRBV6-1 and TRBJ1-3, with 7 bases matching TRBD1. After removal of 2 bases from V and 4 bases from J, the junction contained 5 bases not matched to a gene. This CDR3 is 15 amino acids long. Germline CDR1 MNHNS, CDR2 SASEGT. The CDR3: CASSERETGGNTIYF. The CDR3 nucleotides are TGTGCCAGCAGTGAACGGGAGACAGGGGGAAACACCATATATTTT.

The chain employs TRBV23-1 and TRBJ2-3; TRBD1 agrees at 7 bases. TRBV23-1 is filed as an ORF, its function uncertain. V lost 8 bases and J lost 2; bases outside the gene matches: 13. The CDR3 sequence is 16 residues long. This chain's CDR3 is CASERGQSLSTDTQYF. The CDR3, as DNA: TGCGCCAGCGAGAGGGGACAGAGCCTTTCCACAGATACGCAGTATTTT.

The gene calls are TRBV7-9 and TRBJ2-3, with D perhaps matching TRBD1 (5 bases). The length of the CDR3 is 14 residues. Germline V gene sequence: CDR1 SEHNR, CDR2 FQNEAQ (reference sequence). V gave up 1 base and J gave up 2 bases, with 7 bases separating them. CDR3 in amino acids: CASSLVDNTDTQYF. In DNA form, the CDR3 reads TGTGCCAGCAGCTTAGTGGACAACACAGATACGCAGTATTTT.

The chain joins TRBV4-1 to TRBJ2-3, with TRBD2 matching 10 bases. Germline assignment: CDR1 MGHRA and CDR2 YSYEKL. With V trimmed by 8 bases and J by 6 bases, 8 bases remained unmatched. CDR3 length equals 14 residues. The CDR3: CASGLAGEGDTQYF. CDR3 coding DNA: TGCGCCAGCGGGCTAGCGGGAGAGGGGGATACGCAGTATTTT.